The TCR beta chain described here comes from a study of beta chain features in type 1 diabetes. Notes on the study in general: In all four CD4+ subsets, TCRB CDR3 length was significantly, moderately reduced in type 1 diabetes.

The sequenced template was cDNA made from the entire isolated RNA. The data were produced by immunoSEQ multiplex PCR, yet TCRdb's version contains in-frame clones alone and is incomplete. The table shows hundreds of thousands of clones, with roughly 13% occurring only once. Germline V CDR1 and CDR2: SGHRS, YFSETQ. CDR3 size: 14 residues. Unmatched junction bases numbered 8, after V lost 4 bases and J lost 5 bases. As to this clone: Its antigen is undetermined.

The sequence derives from a man aged 18 to 29 with type 1 diabetes. Sample: naive CD4+ T cells from blood. The chain couples TRBV5-1 to TRBJ1-2; 7 nucleotides align to TRBD1. The CDR3, as DNA: TGCGCCAGCAGCATAGGGGACAGCCTTTATGGCTACACCTTC. Its protein product is CASSIGDSLYGYTF.